Each of the 2 T cell receptor beta chains below was sequenced from the same sample in a study of T cell responses to AZD1222 COVID-19 vaccine. TCRdb's table, derived via immunoSEQ multiplex PCR, lists solely in-frame clones and lacks some. The sample holds about 270,000 clones, 90% to 95% seen once. Sequenced material: peripheral blood, taken 28 days after the second AZD1222 dose. Receptor source: an adult who received the AZD1222 COVID-19 vaccine.

The gene calls are TRBV11-2 and TRBJ1-3, with D possibly being TRBD1 (6 bases). There are 18 residues in the CDR3. Germline V lookup: CDR1 SGHAT, CDR2 FQNNGV. V lost 6 bases and J 8 bases, leaving 29 bases between the germline ends. In DNA, the CDR3 is TGTGCCAGCAGGAACTTACCGCCAAAGGGGGGGCGAGGGTACACCATATATTTT. Translation gives CASRNLPPKGGRGYTIYF.

The V gene is TRBV29-1, the J gene TRBJ1-5, with D hard to call. Trimming removed 4 bases from V and 1 base from J, with 8 bases in between. The CDR3 has 13 residues. Germline values: CDR1 SQVTM, CDR2 ANQGSEA. CDR3 DNA: TGCAGCGTTGGGTACGGGAGCAATCAGCCCCAGCATTTT. Translation gives CSVGYGSNQPQHF.